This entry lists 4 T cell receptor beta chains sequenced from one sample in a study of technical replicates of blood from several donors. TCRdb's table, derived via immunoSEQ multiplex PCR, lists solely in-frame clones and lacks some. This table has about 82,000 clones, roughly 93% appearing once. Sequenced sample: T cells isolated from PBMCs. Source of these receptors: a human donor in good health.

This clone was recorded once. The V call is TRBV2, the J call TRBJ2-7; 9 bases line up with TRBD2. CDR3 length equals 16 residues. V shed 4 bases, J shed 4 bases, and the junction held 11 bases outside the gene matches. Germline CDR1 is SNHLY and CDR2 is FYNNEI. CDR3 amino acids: CASSVWREGVSYEQYF. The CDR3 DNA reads TGTGCCAGCAGTGTTTGGCGGGAGGGGGTATCGTACGAGCAGTACTTC. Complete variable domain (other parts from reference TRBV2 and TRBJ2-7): EPEVTQTPSHQVTQMGQEVILRCVPISNHLYFYWYRQILGQKVEFLVSFYNNEISEKSEIFDDQFSVERPDGSNFTLKIRSTKLEDSAMYFCASSVWREGVSYEQYFGPGTRLTVT.

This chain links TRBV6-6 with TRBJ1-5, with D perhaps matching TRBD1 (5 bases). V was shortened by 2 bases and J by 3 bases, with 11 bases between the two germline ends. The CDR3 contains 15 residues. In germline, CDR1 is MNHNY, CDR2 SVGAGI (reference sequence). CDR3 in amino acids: CASSYPAGNNQPQHF. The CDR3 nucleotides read TGTGCCAGCAGTTACCCGGCAGGGAACAATCAGCCCCAGCATTTT.

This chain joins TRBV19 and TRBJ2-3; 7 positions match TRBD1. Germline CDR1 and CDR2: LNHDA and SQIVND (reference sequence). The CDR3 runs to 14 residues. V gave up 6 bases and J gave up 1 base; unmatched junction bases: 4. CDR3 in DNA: TGTGCCAGTAGGAACGGACAGGGCACAGATACGCAGTATTTT. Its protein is CASRNGQGTDTQYF. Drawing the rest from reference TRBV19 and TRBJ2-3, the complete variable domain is DGGITQSPKYLFRKEGQNVTLSCEQNLNHDAMYWYRQDPGQGLRLIYYSQIVNDFQKGDIAEGYSVSREKKESFPLTVTSAQKNPTAFYLCASRNGQGTDTQYFGPGTRLTVL.

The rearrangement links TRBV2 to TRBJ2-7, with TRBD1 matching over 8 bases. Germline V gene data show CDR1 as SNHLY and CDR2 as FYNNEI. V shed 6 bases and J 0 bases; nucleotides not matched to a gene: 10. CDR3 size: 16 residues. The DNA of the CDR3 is TGTGCCAGCAGCGTTGTGCGGGACAGGCTCTCCTACGAGCAGTACTTC. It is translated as CASSVVRDRLSYEQYF.